This T cell receptor beta chain appears in the sequencing data of a study of shared clonotypes between healthy human individuals. As to this clone: Its antigen is unidentified.

The assay used deep level. Profiled with immunoSEQ multiplex PCR; TCRdb holds only in-frame clones, not every one. The sample lists fewer than 800,000 clones, under 95% occurring once. Naivety among CD8 cells was defined by CD45RO negativity and positive CCR7 selection, thereby excluding terminally differentiated effector memory CD45RA+ cells. Germline CDR1 MNHNY, CDR2 SVGAGI (reference sequence). The CDR3 contains 12 residues. V dropped 10 bases and J dropped 2; count of bases not matched to a gene: 5. Study results and limitations: Inspection by rarefaction showed sorted-subset sequencing to be incomplete despite large depth.

The TCR was taken from a man aged 25-45 years in good health. The sequenced material came from naive CD8+ T cells sorted from blood. V is TRBV6-6 and J is TRBJ2-7, with 7 bases matching TRBD2. CDR3 coding DNA: TGTGCCACCCGGGGGGTTACCTACGAGCAGTACTTC. This sequence encodes CATRGVTYEQYF.